The 7 T cell receptor beta chains reported below all come from one sample, sequenced in a study of memory CD4+ T cells and cytomegalovirus serostatus. Sequencing used immunoSEQ multiplex PCR; TCRdb keeps in-frame clones, though not all of them. The sample shows tens of thousands of clones, about 80% of them seen only once. The sort gate was single viable CD3+CD4+CD8-CD45RO+ cells for memory CD4+ T cells. Sequencing used memory CD4+ T cells from blood. The origin of the receptors is an adult in good health and CMV-seronegative.

The rearrangement uses TRBV15 and TRBJ1-2, with 7 positions matching TRBD1. This CDR3 has 17 residues. Germline lookup yields CDR1 LNHNV and CDR2 YYDKDF (reference sequence). J lost 4 bases, V lost 0 bases, and 11 bases had no gene match. In DNA, the CDR3 is TGTGCCACCAGCAGAGATATTGGAGGGGGCTCGACCTATGGCTACACCTTC. Its translation is CATSRDIGGGSTYGYTF.

This clone appeared a single time. The V and J genes are TRBV19 and TRBJ2-2, with D possibly matching TRBD1 (6 bases). Trimming took 3 bases from V and 6 from J, leaving 14 bases between them. Germline V lookup: CDR1 LNHDA, CDR2 SQIVND (reference sequence). This CDR3 has 15 amino acids. CDR3 DNA: TGTGCCAGTAGTATCCTCCAGGGGTCGGCCGGGGAGCTGTTTTTT. Protein product: CASSILQGSAGELFF. Full variable domain (remainder filled in from reference TRBV19 and TRBJ2-2): DGGITQSPKYLFRKEGQNVTLSCEQNLNHDAMYWYRQDPGQGLRLIYYSQIVNDFQKGDIAEGYSVSREKKESFPLTVTSAQKNPTAFYLCASSILQGSAGELFFGEGSRLTVL.

This clone has more than one count but fewer than ten. The rearrangement uses TRBV7-9 and TRBJ2-5, with D maybe TRBD2 (5 bases). Germline CDR1 and CDR2: SEHNR and FQNEAQ (reference sequence). This CDR3 region has 17 residues. V shed 5 bases and J shed 5 bases, with 24 bases lying between them. The CDR3 protein is CASSPPYRARTGETQYF. The CDR3 DNA is TGTGCCAGCAGCCCCCCATATCGGGCCCGCACGGGGGAGACCCAGTACTTC.

The gene calls are TRBV27 and TRBJ2-7; 9 nucleotides line up with TRBD2. Germline V CDR1 and CDR2: MNHEY, SMNVEV (reference sequence). Trimming at V came to 6 bases and at J to 4 bases, leaving 7 bases not matched to a gene. The CDR3 is made up of 14 amino acids. The CDR3 region has the DNA TGTGCCAGCAGCCGCGGGAGGGTCGGATACGAGCAGTACTTC. Its translation: CASSRGRVGYEQYF.

In its sample, this clone was seen a few times. The chain links TRBV16 to TRBJ2-7; D gene ambiguous. CDR1 and CDR2 (germline): KGHSY, FQNENV. V was clipped by 2 bases and J by 3 bases, with 11 bases between them. CDR3 length: 14 amino acids. Written as DNA, the CDR3 is TGTGCCAGCAGCCAACGGACCCCTCACTACGAGCAGTACTTC. It specifies CASSQRTPHYEQYF.

The chain is built from TRBV7-2 and TRBJ2-7, with TRBD1 matching over 7 bases. This CDR3 is built from 15 residues. Germline CDR1 and CDR2: SGHTA and FQGNSA. V was pared by 1 base and J by 7 bases, with 10 bases of the junction left unmatched. For the CDR3, the DNA is TGTGCCAGCAGCTTAGGGACAGGCGAGGGTGATGAGCAGTACTTC. Residues: CASSLGTGEGDEQYF.

The CDR3 bases are TGCGCCAGCAGCTTGGGCGAGATGATCTCTGGAAACACCATATATTTT. Its translation is CASSLGEMISGNTIYF. The V call is TRBV5-1, the J call TRBJ1-3; D is uncertain. Germline values: CDR1 SGHRS, CDR2 YFSETQ. The CDR3 has 16 residues. V was trimmed by 0 bases and J by 0 bases, leaving 10 bases between them.